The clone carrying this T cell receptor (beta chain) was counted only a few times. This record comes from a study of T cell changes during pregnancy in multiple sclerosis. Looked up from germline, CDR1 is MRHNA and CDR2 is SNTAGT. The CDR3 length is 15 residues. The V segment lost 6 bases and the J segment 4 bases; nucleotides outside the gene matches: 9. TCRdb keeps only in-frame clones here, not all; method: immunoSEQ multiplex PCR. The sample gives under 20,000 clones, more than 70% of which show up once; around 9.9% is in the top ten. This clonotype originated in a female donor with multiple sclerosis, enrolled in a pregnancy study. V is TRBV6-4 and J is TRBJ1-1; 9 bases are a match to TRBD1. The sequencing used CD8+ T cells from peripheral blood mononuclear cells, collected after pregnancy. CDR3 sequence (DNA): TGTGCCAGCAGCGAAGACAGGGGGGGTTCCACTGAAGCTTTCTTT. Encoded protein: CASSEDRGGSTEAFF.